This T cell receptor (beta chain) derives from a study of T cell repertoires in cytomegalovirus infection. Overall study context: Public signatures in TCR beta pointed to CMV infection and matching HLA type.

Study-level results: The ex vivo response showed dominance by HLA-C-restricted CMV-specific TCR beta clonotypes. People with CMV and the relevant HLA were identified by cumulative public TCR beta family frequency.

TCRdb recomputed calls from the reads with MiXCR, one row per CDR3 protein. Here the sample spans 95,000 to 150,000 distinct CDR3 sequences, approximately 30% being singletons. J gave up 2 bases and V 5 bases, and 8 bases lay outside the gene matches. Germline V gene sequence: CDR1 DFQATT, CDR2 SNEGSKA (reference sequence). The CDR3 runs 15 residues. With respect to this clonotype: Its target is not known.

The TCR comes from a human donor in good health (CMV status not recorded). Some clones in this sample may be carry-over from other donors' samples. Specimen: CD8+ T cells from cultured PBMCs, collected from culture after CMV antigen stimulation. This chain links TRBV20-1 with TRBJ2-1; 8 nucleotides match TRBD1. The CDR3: CSAPKDRAAYNEQFF. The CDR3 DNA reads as TGCAGTGCTCCTAAGGACAGGGCGGCCTACAATGAGCAGTTCTTC.